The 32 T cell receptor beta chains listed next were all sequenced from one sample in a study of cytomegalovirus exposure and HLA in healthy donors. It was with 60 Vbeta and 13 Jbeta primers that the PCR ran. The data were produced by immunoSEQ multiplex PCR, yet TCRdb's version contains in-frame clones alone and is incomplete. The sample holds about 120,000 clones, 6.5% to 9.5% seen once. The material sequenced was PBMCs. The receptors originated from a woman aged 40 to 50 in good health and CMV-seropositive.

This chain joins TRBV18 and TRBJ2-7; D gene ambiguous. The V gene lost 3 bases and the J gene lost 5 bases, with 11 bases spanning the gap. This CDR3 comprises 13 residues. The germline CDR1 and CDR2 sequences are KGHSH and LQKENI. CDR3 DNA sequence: TGTGCCAGCTCACCGTCCCCGGTGGACGAGCAGTACTTC. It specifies CASSPSPVDEQYF.

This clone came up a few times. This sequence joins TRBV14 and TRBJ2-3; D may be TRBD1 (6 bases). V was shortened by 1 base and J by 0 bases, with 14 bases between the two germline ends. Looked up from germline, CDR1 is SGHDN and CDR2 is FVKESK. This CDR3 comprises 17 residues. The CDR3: CASSQALDSASTDTQYF. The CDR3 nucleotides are TGTGCCAGCAGCCAAGCCCTGGACAGCGCTAGCACAGATACGCAGTATTTT.

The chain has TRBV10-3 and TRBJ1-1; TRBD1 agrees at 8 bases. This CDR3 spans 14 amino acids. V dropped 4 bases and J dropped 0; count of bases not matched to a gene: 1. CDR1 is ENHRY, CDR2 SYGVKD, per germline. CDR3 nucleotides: TGTGCCATCAGTGGACAGGGGCTGAACACTGAAGCTTTCTTT. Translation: CAISGQGLNTEAFF.

CDR3 region: CASSPSGQGSEKLFF. CDR3 DNA: TGTGCCAGCAGCCCCTCGGGACAGGGAAGTGAAAAACTGTTTTTT. The V gene is TRBV4-2, the J gene TRBJ1-4, with 9 bases aligning to TRBD1. Germline lookup yields CDR1 LGHNA and CDR2 YNFKEQ. The V and J ends lost 4 bases and 7 bases, in that order; junction bases with no gene match: 7. The CDR3 sequence is 15 residues long.

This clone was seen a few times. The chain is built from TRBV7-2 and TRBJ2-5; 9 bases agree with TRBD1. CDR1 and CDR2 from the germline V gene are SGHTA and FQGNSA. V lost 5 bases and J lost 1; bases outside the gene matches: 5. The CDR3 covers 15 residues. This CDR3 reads CASSQETGGQETQYF. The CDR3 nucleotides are TGTGCCAGCAGCCAGGAGACAGGGGGCCAAGAGACCCAGTACTTC.

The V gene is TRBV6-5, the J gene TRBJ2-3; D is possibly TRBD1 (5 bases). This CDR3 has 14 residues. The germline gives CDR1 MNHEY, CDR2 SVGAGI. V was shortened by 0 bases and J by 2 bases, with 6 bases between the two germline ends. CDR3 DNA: TGTGCCAGCAGTTACTCACAGGTCACAGATACGCAGTATTTT. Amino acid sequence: CASSYSQVTDTQYF.

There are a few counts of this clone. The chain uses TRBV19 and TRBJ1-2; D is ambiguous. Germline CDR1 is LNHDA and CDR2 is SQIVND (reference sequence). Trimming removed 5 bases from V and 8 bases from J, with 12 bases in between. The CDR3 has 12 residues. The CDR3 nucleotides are TGTGCCAGTAGTCCCCTGCGGGGAGGCTACACCTTC. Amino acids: CASSPLRGGYTF.

Written as DNA, the CDR3 is TGTGCCAGCAGCGCTAGCAGCACCTACGAGCAGTACTTC. Residues: CASSASSTYEQYF. The V call is TRBV6-5, the J call TRBJ2-7, with D perhaps matching TRBD2 (5 bases). This CDR3 is 13 amino acids long. The ends were cut back, 6 bases at V and 2 bases at J, with 11 bases in the middle. Germline assignment: CDR1 MNHEY and CDR2 SVGAGI.

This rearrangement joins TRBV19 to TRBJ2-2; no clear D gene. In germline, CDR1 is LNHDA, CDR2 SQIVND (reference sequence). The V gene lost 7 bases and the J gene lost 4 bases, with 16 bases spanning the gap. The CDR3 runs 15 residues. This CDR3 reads CASMYALSPTGELFF. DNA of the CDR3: TGTGCCAGTATGTATGCTTTGAGCCCCACCGGGGAGCTGTTTTTT.

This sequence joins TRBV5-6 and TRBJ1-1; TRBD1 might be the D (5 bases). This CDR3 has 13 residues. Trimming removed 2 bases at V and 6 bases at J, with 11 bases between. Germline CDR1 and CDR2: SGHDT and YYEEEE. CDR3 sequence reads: CASSLTEGAEAFF. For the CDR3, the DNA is TGTGCCAGCAGCTTAACAGAAGGGGCTGAAGCTTTCTTT.

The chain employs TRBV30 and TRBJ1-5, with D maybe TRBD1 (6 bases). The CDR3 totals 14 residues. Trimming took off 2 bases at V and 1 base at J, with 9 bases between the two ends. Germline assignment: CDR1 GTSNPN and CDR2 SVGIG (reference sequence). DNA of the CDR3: TGTGCCTGGAGTAGGACAGCAAGCAATCAGCCCCAGCATTTT. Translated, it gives CAWSRTASNQPQHF.

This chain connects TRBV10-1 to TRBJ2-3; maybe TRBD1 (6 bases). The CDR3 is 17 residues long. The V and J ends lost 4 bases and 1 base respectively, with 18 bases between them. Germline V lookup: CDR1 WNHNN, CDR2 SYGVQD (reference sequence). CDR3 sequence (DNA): TGCGCCAGCAGTGTCTCGCCTTCAGGGGATGGCACAGATACGCAGTATTTT. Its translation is CASSVSPSGDGTDTQYF.

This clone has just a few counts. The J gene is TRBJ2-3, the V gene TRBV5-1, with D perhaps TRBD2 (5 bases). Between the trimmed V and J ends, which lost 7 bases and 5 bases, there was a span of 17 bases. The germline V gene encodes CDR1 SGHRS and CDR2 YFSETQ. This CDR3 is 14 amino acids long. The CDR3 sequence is CASAGPSGIDTQYF. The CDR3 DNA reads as TGCGCCAGCGCCGGGCCGTCGGGGATAGATACGCAGTATTTT. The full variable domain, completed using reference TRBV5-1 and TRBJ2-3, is KAGVTQTPRYLIKTRGQQVTLSCSPISGHRSVSWYQQTPGQGLQFLFEYFSETQRNKGNFPGRFSGRQFSNSRSEMNVSTLELGDSALYLCASAGPSGIDTQYFGPGTRLTVL.

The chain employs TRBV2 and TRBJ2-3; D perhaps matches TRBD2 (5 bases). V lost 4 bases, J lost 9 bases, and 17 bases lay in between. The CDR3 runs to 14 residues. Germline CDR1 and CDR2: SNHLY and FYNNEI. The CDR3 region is CASSVRPGRSTQYF. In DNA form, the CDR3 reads TGTGCCAGCAGTGTAAGACCGGGGAGATCGACGCAGTATTTT.

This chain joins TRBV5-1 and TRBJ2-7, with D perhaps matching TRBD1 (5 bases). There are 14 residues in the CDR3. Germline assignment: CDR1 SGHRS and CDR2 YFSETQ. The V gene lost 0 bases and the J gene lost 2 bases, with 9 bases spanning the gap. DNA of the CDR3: TGCGCCAGCAGCTTGGCCTGGGGCACCTACGAGCAGTACTTC. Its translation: CASSLAWGTYEQYF.

The CDR3 reads CARSFARGVNTIYF. CDR3 coding DNA: TGTGCCAGAAGCTTCGCCAGGGGGGTAAACACCATATATTTT. The rearrangement joins TRBV5-3 to TRBJ1-3; 7 nucleotides align to TRBD1. TRBV5-3 carries the ORF label, with uncertain function. V gave up 2 bases and J gave up 6 bases; unmatched junction bases: 5. The CDR3 is 14 amino acids.

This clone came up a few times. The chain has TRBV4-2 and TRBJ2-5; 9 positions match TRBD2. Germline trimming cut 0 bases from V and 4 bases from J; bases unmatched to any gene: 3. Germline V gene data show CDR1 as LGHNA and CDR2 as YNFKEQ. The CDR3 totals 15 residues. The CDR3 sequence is CASSQERGGLETQYF. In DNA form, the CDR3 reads TGTGCCAGCAGCCAAGAGCGGGGGGGTTTAGAGACCCAGTACTTC.

For the CDR3, the DNA is TGTGCCAGCAGGATTAGGACAGGGGTGGGAACCGGGGAGCTGTTTTTT. This gives the protein CASRIRTGVGTGELFF. The chain carries TRBV2 and TRBJ2-2, with 9 positions matching TRBD1. The CDR3 is 16 amino acids. After removal of 6 bases from V and 5 bases from J, the junction contained 10 bases not matched to a gene. The germline V gene has CDR1 SNHLY and CDR2 FYNNEI.

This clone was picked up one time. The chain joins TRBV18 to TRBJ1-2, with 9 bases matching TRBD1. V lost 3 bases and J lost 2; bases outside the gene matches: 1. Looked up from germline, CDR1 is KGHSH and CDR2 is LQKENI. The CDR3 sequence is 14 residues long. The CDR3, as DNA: TGTGCCAGCTCACCGGGACAGGGAAACTATGGCTACACCTTC. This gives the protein CASSPGQGNYGYTF.

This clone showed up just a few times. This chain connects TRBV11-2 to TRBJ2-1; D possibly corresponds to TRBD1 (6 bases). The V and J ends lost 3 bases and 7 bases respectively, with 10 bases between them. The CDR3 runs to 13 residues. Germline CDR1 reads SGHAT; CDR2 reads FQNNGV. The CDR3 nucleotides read TGTGCCAGCAGCTTGCTGGGGGCTAATGAGCAGTTCTTC. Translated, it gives CASSLLGANEQFF.

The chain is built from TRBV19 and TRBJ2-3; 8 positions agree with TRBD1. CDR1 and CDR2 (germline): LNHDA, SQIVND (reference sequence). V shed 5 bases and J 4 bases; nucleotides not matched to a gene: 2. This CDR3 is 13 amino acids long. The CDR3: CASSPDRADTQYF. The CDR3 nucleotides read TGTGCCAGTAGTCCGGACAGGGCAGATACGCAGTATTTT.

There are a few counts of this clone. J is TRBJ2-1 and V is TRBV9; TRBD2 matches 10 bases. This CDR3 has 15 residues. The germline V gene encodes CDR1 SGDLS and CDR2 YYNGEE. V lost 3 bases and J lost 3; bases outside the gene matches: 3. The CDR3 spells CASSASGGVYNEQFF. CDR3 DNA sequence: TGTGCCAGCAGCGCCAGCGGGGGGGTCTACAATGAGCAGTTCTTC.

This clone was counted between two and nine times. CDR3 region: CASIRTGKSGNTIYF. The CDR3 coding sequence is TGTGCCAGTATTCGAACAGGGAAATCTGGAAACACCATATATTTT. The V and J genes are TRBV19 and TRBJ1-3, with D possibly matching TRBD1 (6 bases). CDR1 is LNHDA and CDR2 is SQIVND in the germline V gene (reference sequence). V lost 7 bases and J 1 base, leaving 14 bases between the germline ends. The CDR3 loop spans 15 amino acids.

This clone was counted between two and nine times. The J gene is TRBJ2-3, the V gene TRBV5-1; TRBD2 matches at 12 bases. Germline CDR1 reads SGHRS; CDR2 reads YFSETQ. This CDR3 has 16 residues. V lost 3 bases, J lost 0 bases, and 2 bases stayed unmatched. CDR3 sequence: CASSSGLAGSTDTQYF. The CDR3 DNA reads TGCGCCAGCAGCTCTGGACTAGCGGGAAGCACAGATACGCAGTATTTT.

CDR3 sequence: CASSSGLAGRTSTDTQYF. The CDR3 region has the DNA TGTGCCAGCAGCTCTGGACTAGCGGGGCGTACTAGCACAGATACGCAGTATTTT. The chain employs TRBV5-4 and TRBJ2-3, with 12 bases fitting TRBD2. Germline CDR1 SGHNT, CDR2 YYREEE (reference sequence). This CDR3 has 18 amino acids. With 3 bases clipped from V and 0 bases from J, the junction kept 8 bases outside the gene matches.

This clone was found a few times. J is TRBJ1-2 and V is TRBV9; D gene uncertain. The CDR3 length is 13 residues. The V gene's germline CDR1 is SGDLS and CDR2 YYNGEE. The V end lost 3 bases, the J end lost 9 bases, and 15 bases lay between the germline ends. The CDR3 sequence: CASSAVPPRSYTF. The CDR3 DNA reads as TGTGCCAGCAGCGCGGTACCCCCGAGGAGCTACACCTTC.

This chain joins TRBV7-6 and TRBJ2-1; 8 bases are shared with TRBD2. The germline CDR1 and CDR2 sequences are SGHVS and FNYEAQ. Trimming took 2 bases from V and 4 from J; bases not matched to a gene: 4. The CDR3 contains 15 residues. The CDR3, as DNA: TGTGCCAGCAGCTTATTTAGCGGGAATTACAATGAGCAGTTCTTC. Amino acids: CASSLFSGNYNEQFF.

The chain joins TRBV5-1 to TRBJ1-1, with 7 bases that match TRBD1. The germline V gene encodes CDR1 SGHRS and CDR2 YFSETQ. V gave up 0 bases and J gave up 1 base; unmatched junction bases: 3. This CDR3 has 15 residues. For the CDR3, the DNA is TGCGCCAGCAGCTTGGATTGGACAGGGAACACTGAAGCTTTCTTT. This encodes CASSLDWTGNTEAFF. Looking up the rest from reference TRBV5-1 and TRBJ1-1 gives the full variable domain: KAGVTQTPRYLIKTRGQQVTLSCSPISGHRSVSWYQQTPGQGLQFLFEYFSETQRNKGNFPGRFSGRQFSNSRSEMNVSTLELGDSALYLCASSLDWTGNTEAFFGQGTRLTVV.

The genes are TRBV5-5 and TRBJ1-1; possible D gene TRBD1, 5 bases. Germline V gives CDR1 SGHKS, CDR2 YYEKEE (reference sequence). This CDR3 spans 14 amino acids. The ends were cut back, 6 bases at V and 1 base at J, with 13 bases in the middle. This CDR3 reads CASTQTEKNTEAFF. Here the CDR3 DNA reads TGTGCCAGCACCCAGACAGAAAAGAACACTGAAGCTTTCTTT. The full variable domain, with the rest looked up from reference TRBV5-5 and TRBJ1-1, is DAGVTQSPTHLIKTRGQQVTLRCSPISGHKSVSWYQQVLGQGPQFIFQYYEKEERGRGNFPDRFSARQFPNYSSELNVNALLLGDSALYLCASTQTEKNTEAFFGQGTRLTVV.

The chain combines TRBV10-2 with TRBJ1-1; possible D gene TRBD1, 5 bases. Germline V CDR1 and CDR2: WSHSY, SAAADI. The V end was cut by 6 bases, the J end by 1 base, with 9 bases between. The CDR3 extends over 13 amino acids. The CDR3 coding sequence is TGCGCCAGCAGAGCGGGGCCGAACACTGAAGCTTTCTTT. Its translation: CASRAGPNTEAFF.

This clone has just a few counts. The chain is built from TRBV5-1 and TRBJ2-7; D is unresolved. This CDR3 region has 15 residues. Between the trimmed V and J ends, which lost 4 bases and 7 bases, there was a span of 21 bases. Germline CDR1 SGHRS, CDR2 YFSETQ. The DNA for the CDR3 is TGCGCCAGCAGCCCTGACTCCCCGGGTTCGGGTGAGCAGTACTTC. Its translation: CASSPDSPGSGEQYF.

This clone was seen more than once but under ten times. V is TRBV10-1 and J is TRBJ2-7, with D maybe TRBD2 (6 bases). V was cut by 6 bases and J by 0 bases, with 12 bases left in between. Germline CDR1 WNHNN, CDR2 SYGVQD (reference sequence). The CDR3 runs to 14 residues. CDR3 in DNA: TGCGCCAGCAGCCGGGACTTAAGCTCCTACGAGCAGTACTTC. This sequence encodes CASSRDLSSYEQYF.